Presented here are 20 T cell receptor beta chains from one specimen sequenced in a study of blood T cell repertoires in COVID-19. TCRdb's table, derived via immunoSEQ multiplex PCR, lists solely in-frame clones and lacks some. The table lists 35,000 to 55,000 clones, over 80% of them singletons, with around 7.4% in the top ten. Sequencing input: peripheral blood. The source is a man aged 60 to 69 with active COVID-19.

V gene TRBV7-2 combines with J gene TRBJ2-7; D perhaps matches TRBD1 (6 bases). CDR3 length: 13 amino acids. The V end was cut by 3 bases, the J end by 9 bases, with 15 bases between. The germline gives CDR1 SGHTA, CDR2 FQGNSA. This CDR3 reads CASSFTGNSGQYF. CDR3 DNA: TGTGCCAGCAGCTTTACAGGGAACAGTGGGCAGTACTTC.

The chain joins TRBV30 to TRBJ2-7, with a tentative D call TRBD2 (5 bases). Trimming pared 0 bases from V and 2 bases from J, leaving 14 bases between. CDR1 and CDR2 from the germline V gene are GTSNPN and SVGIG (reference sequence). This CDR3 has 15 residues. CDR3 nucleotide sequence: TGTGCCTGGAGTGTACGAGCGGTTGGAGCCTACGAGCAGTACTTC. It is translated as CAWSVRAVGAYEQYF. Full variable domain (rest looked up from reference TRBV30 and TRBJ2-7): SQTIHQWPATLVQPVGSPLSLECTVEGTSNPNLYWYRQAAGRGLQLLFYSVGIGQISSEVPQNLSASRPQDRQFILSSKKLLLSDSGFYLCAWSVRAVGAYEQYFGPGTRLTVT.

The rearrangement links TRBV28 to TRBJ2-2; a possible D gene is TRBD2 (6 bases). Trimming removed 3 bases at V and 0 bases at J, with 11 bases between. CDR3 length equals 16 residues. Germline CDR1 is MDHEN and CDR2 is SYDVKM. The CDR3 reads CASSFAPGANTGELFF. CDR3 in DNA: TGTGCCAGCAGTTTTGCCCCGGGAGCGAACACCGGGGAGCTGTTTTTT.

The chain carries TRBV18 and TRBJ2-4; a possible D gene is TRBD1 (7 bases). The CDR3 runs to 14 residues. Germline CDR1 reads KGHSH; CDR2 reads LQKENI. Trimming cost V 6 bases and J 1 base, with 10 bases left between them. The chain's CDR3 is CASSEGAAKNIQYF. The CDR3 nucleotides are TGTGCCAGCTCGGAGGGGGCTGCCAAAAACATTCAGTACTTC.

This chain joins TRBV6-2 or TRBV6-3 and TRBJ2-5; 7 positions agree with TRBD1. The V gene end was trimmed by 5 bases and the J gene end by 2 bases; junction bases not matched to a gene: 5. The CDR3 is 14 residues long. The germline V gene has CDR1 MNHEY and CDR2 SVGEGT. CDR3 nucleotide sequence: TGTGCCAGCAGTCCAACAGGGGTACAAGAGACCCAGTACTTC. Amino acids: CASSPTGVQETQYF.

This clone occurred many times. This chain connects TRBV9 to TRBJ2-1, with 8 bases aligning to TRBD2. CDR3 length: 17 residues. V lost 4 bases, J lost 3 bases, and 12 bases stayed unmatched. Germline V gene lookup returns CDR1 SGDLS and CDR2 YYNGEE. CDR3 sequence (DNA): TGTGCCAGCAGCAGGCAAGAGAGTAGCGGGATCTACAATGAGCAGTTCTTC. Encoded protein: CASSRQESSGIYNEQFF.

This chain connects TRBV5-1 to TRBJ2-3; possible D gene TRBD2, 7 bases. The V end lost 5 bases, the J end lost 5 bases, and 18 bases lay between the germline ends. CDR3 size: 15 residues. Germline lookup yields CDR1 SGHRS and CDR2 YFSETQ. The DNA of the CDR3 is TGCGCCAGCAGGGGGGGGGCCGCGAGTTTAGATACGCAGTATTTT. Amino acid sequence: CASRGGAASLDTQYF.

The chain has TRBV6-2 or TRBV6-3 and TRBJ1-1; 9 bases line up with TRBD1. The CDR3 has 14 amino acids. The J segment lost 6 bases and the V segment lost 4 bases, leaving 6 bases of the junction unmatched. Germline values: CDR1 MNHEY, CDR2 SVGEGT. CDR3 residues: CASSSKGQGAEAFF. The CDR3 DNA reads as TGTGCCAGCAGTTCAAAGGGACAGGGCGCTGAAGCTTTCTTT.

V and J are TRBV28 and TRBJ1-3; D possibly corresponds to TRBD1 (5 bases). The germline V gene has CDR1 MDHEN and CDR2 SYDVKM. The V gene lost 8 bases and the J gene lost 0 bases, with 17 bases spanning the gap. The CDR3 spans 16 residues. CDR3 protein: CASAPLGTSSGNTIYF. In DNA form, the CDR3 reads TGTGCCAGCGCCCCCCTAGGGACTAGCTCTGGAAACACCATATATTTT.

The CDR3 sequence is CAISVGQGDARGGYTF. Written as DNA, the CDR3 is TGTGCCATCAGTGTTGGACAGGGGGATGCTCGTGGAGGCTACACCTTC. The chain links TRBV10-3 to TRBJ1-2; TRBD1 agrees at 10 bases. With 4 bases clipped from V and 8 bases from J, the junction kept 13 bases outside the gene matches. CDR1 and CDR2 (germline): ENHRY, SYGVKD. CDR3 length: 16 residues.

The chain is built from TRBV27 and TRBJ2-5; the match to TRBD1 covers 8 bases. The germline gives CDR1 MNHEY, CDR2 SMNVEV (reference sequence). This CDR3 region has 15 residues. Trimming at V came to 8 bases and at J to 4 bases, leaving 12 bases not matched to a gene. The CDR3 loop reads CASAPGTGGAETQYF. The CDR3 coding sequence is TGTGCCAGCGCTCCCGGGACAGGAGGGGCAGAGACCCAGTACTTC.

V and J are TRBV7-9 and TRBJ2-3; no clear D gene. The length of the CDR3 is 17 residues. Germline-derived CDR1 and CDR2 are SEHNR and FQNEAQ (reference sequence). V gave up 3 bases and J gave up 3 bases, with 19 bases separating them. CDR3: CASSLTGGQRITDTQYF. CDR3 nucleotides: TGTGCCAGCAGCTTGACCGGCGGTCAACGGATAACAGATACGCAGTATTTT.

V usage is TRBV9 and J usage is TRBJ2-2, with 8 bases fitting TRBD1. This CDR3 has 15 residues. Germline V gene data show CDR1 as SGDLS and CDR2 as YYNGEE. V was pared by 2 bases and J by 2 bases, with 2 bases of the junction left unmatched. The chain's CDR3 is CASSVQGANTGELFF. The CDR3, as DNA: TGTGCCAGCAGCGTGCAGGGGGCTAACACCGGGGAGCTGTTTTTT.

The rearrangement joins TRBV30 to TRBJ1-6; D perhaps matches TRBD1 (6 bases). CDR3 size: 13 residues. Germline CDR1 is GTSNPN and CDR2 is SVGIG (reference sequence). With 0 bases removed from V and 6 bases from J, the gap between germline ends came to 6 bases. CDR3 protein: CAWSVQGNSPLHF. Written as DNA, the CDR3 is TGTGCCTGGAGTGTACAGGGTAATTCACCCCTCCACTTT.

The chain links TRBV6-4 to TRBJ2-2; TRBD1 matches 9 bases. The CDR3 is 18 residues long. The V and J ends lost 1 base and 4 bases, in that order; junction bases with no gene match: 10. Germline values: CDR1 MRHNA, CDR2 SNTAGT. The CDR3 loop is CASSDFLQGAEGTGELFF. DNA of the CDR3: TGTGCCAGCAGTGACTTCTTACAGGGGGCGGAGGGCACCGGGGAGCTGTTTTTT.

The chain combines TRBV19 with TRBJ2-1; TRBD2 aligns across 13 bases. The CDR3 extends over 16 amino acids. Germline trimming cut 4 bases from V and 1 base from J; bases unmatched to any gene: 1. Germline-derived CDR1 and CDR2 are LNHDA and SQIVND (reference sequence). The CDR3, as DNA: TGTGCCAGTAGTAAACTAGCGGGGGGGTCCTACAATGAGCAGTTCTTC. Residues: CASSKLAGGSYNEQFF. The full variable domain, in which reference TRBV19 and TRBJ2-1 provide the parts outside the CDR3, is DGGITQSPKYLFRKEGQNVTLSCEQNLNHDAMYWYRQDPGQGLRLIYYSQIVNDFQKGDIAEGYSVSREKKESFPLTVTSAQKNPTAFYLCASSKLAGGSYNEQFFGPGTRLTVL.

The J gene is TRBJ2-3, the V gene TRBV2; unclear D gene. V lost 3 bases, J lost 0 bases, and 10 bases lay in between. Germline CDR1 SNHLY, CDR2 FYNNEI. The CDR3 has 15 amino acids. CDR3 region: CASSDGGPSTDTQYF. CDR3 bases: TGTGCCAGCAGTGATGGCGGTCCTAGCACAGATACGCAGTATTTT.

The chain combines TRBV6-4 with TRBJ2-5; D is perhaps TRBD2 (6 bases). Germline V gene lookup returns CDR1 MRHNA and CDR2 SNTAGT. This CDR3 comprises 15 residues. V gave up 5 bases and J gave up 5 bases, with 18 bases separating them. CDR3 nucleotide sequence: TGTGCCAGCAGTTCCTCAGCGGGCTCCGGGGAGACCCAGTACTTC. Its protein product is CASSSSAGSGETQYF.

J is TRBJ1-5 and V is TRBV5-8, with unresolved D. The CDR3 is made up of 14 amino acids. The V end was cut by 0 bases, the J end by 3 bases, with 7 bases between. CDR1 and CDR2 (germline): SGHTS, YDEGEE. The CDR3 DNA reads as TGTGCCAGCAGCTTGGAACATATCAATCAGCCCCAGCATTTT. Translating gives CASSLEHINQPQHF.

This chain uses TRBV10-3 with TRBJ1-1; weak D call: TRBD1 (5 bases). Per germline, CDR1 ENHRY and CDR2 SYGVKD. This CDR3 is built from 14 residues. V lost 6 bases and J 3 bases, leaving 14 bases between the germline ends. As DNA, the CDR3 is TGTGCCATCAGAGATAGGGGTGCGTACACTGAAGCTTTCTTT. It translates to CAIRDRGAYTEAFF.